This TCR beta chain came from a study of shared clonotypes between healthy human individuals. Assay used: immunoSEQ multiplex PCR; TCRdb lists only in-frame clones, some missing. Of millions of clones listed, approximately 94% are singletons. V was clipped by 6 bases and J by 9 bases; unmatched bases: 7. Germline CDR1 SNHLY, CDR2 FYNNEI. The CDR3 runs 15 residues. The receptor's source is a man aged 18 to 30 in good health. The sequenced sample was naive CD4+ T cells sorted from blood. Sample subset: CD45RA+ positively selected. J is TRBJ2-1 and V is TRBV2; 14 bases are a match to TRBD2. CDR3 DNA: TGTGCCAGCAGCCGACTAGCGGGGGGGCCTAGTGAGCAGTTCTTC. It specifies CASSRLAGGPSEQFF.